This passage covers 14 T cell receptor beta chains from one sample sequenced in a study of blood T cell repertoires in COVID-19. Method: immunoSEQ multiplex PCR; TCRdb's copy keeps in-frame clones and lacks some. The sample comprises approximately 280,000 clones, 85% of which are singletons, and 4.5% to 6% rests with the top ten. Source material: peripheral blood. The receptors originated from a man between 50 and 59 years old with active or convalescent COVID-19.

Comment on this clone: One end of the junction is discordant with germline, which a read error may explain. This chain connects TRBV2 to TRBJ1-5, with D tentatively TRBD1 (5 bases). The V gene's germline CDR1 is SNHLY and CDR2 FYNNEI. The CDR3 is made up of 16 amino acids. CDR3 coding DNA: TGTGCCAGCAGACGTGGGGGGTCGGGTCCAAATCAGCTCCAGCATTTT. The encoded protein is CASRRGGSGPNQLQHF.

The V and J genes are TRBV7-2 and TRBJ2-7, with D maybe TRBD2 (5 bases). Trimming took 0 bases from V and 10 from J, leaving 13 bases between them. Germline V lookup: CDR1 SGHTA, CDR2 FQGNSA. This CDR3 spans 13 amino acids. Here the CDR3 reads CASSLAEGLPQYF. In DNA form, the CDR3 reads TGTGCCAGCAGCTTAGCGGAAGGACTCCCCCAGTACTTC. Based on the CDR3 plus reference TRBV7-2 and TRBJ2-7, the full variable domain is GAGVSQSPSNKVTEKGKDVELRCDPISGHTALYWYRQSLGQGLEFLIYFQGNSAPDKSGLPSDRFSAERTGGSVSTLTIQRTQQEDSAVYLCASSLAEGLPQYFGPGTRLTVT.

The gene calls are TRBV10-3 and TRBJ1-1; TRBD1 aligns across 10 bases. Germline CDR1 ENHRY, CDR2 SYGVKD. Trimming removed 10 bases from V and 10 bases from J; junction bases left unmatched: 6. There are 11 residues in the CDR3. This CDR3 reads CATLGQGGAFF. The CDR3 DNA sequence: TGTGCCACCCTCGGACAGGGGGGAGCTTTCTTT.

The chain recombines TRBV11-2 with TRBJ1-2; 7 nucleotides agree with TRBD1. The CDR3 is 16 amino acids. With V trimmed by 4 bases and J by 0 bases, 8 bases remained unmatched. The germline gives CDR1 SGHAT, CDR2 FQNNGV. The CDR3 spells CASSSLRDRTNYGYTF. The DNA for the CDR3 is TGTGCCAGCAGCTCTCTAAGGGACAGAACTAACTATGGCTACACCTTC.

The rearrangement joins TRBV7-8 to TRBJ2-5, with TRBD1 identical over 12 bases. The CDR3 is 17 amino acids. V shed 6 bases, J shed 5 bases, and the junction held 13 bases outside the gene matches. CDR1 is SGHVS and CDR2 is FQNEAQ in the germline V gene. CDR3 DNA sequence: TGTGCCAGCAGTCAACCGGGGGACAGGGGGCGAGGGGAGACCCAGTACTTC. Protein product: CASSQPGDRGRGETQYF. Based on the CDR3 plus reference TRBV7-8 and TRBJ2-5, the full variable domain is GAGVSQSPRYKVAKRGQDVALRCDPISGHVSLFWYQQALGQGPEFLTYFQNEAQLDKSGLPSDRFFAERPEGSVSTLKIQRTQQEDSAVYLCASSQPGDRGRGETQYFGPGTRLLVL.

J is TRBJ1-1 and V is TRBV5-4; D remains unclear. The CDR3 totals 16 residues. Germline V lookup: CDR1 SGHNT, CDR2 YYREEE (reference sequence). V lost 4 bases to trimming and J lost 0 bases, with 16 bases between them. CDR3 loop: CASSTPMAGMNTEAFF. The CDR3 DNA sequence: TGTGCCAGCAGCACGCCCATGGCTGGCATGAACACTGAAGCTTTCTTT.

The rearrangement links TRBV5-6 to TRBJ1-6; 7 bases are shared with TRBD1. CDR3 length equals 13 residues. The germline CDR1 and CDR2 sequences are SGHDT and YYEEEE. The V gene end was trimmed by 4 bases and the J gene end by 6 bases; junction bases not matched to a gene: 1. The CDR3 nucleotides read TGTGCCAGCAGCCAGGGGGGTAATTCACCCCTCCACTTT. Its translation is CASSQGGNSPLHF.

The chain couples TRBV7-8 to TRBJ2-7; D possibly corresponds to TRBD2 (6 bases). The V end was cut by 1 base, the J end by 6 bases, with 19 bases between. The CDR3 spans 16 residues. The germline gives CDR1 SGHVS, CDR2 FQNEAQ. The CDR3: CASSLGAVGGGSEQYF. The CDR3 coding sequence is TGTGCCAGCAGCTTAGGGGCGGTGGGGGGAGGATCCGAGCAGTACTTC.

The rearrangement links TRBV3-1 (or the pseudogene TRBV3-2) to TRBJ1-5; D ambiguous. The germline V and J ends were trimmed by 3 bases and 3 bases, with 6 bases remaining between them. The V gene's germline CDR1 is LGHDT and CDR2 YNNKEL (reference sequence). This CDR3 contains 13 residues. The CDR3 spells CASSQRLNQPQHF. The CDR3 DNA follows: TGTGCCAGCAGCCAGCGACTCAATCAGCCCCAGCATTTT.

The chain is built from TRBV29-1 and TRBJ1-2, with D possibly matching TRBD1 (5 bases). CDR3 length: 12 residues. Trimming removed 8 bases at V and 8 bases at J, with 18 bases between. In germline, CDR1 is SQVTM, CDR2 ANQGSEA. The CDR3 bases are TGCAGCCTCCGGACATCGGCAAGGGGCTACACCTTC. Translated, it gives CSLRTSARGYTF.

In nucleotides, the CDR3 is TGTGCCAGCAGTCGAGGTGGGAGTAATGAAAAACTGTTTTTT. Translated, it gives CASSRGGSNEKLFF. The chain couples TRBV28 to TRBJ1-4; no clear D. The CDR3 has 14 residues. V was pared by 5 bases and J by 4 bases, with 11 bases between. Per the germline V gene, CDR1 is MDHEN and CDR2 is SYDVKM.

V usage is TRBV15 and J usage is TRBJ2-4; TRBD2 aligns across 10 bases. The CDR3 consists of 16 residues. V shed 7 bases and J 2 bases; nucleotides not matched to a gene: 8. From germline, CDR1 is LNHNV and CDR2 YYDKDF (reference sequence). CDR3 in DNA: TGTGCCACCAAGTGGCTAGCGGGAGTATCCAAAAACATTCAGTACTTC. It is translated as CATKWLAGVSKNIQYF.

The chain joins TRBV30 to TRBJ2-6; the D is unclear. CDR3 length: 14 amino acids. Germline assignment: CDR1 GTSNPN and CDR2 SVGIG (reference sequence). The ends were cut back, 3 bases at V and 2 bases at J, with 8 bases in the middle. Here the CDR3 reads CAWRVTAGANVLTF. CDR3 DNA sequence: TGTGCCTGGAGAGTAACAGCTGGGGCCAACGTCCTGACTTTC.

The V and J genes are TRBV28 and TRBJ2-2; D is possibly TRBD2 (5 bases). Trimming removed 6 bases at V and 4 bases at J, with 15 bases between. Germline CDR1 reads MDHEN; CDR2 reads SYDVKM. This CDR3 is 15 amino acids long. CDR3 region: CASRTTNGGTGELFF. The CDR3 DNA sequence: TGTGCCAGCAGAACTACTAACGGAGGCACCGGGGAGCTGTTTTTT. The whole variable domain, remainder taken from reference TRBV28 and TRBJ2-2, is DVKVTQSSRYLVKRTGEKVFLECVQDMDHENMFWYRQDPGLGLRLIYFSYDVKMKEKGDIPEGYSVSREKKERFSLILESASTNQTSMYLCASRTTNGGTGELFFGEGSRLTVL.